This is a list of T cell receptor beta chains from one sample in a study of shared T cell receptors in the human thymus. Produced via immunoSEQ multiplex PCR; TCRdb's table is partial and in-frame only. Seen here are approximately 660,000 clones, roughly 90% observed once, and the top ten hold 0.0095% to 0.012%. This same sample was also taken into another study, of human thymus T cells.

Sequenced: thymocytes. These receptors were taken from a boy in the first two years of life with a congenital heart defect. The CDR3 runs from the conserved cysteine through the conserved F or W. D genes are given only for firm matches. Clone size, where shown, is once, few, many, or a class for clones that have expanded.

j_gene,v_gene,d_gene,abundance,CDR3nt,CDR3aa
TRBJ2-3,TRBV5-5,.,.,TGTGCCAGCAGCCGTCGGGGAGGTAGCACAGATACGCAGTATTTT,CASSRRGGSTDTQYF
TRBJ1-2,TRBV28,.,.,TGTGCCAGCAGTCTGGTGGAGATCCCCCCATTGCGGGGTGGCTACACCTTC,CASSLVEIPPLRGGYTF
TRBJ2-3,TRBV29-1,TRBD2,.,TGCAGCGTTGATTCTACTAGCGGCACAGATACGCAGTATTTT,CSVDSTSGTDTQYF
TRBJ2-7,TRBV4-3,TRBD2,few,TGCGCCAGCAGCCAAGCGGCGGGGGTGGACGAGCAGTACTTC,CASSQAAGVDEQYF
TRBJ1-5,TRBV27,.,.,TGTGCCAGCAGTTTTGGACAGAATCAGCCCCAGCATTTT,CASSFGQNQPQHF
TRBJ2-1,TRBV5-1,TRBD2,.,TGCGCCAGCAGCTTGGTCCGCGGGAGGGGGGACAATGAGCAGTTCTTC,CASSLVRGRGDNEQFF
TRBJ2-5,TRBV28,.,.,TGTGCCAGCAGTTTATGGGGGGCGCAGCAGACCCAGTACTTC,CASSLWGAQQTQYF
TRBJ2-1,TRBV6-6,TRBD2,.,TGTGCCAGCAGTCCGTTAGCGGGTCTCTACAATGAGCAGTTCTTC,CASSPLAGLYNEQFF
TRBJ2-7,TRBV2,.,.,TGTGCCAGCAGTGATGTCCAGGGAGGCCTCGAGCAGTACTTC,CASSDVQGGLEQYF
TRBJ1-1,TRBV5-6,.,.,TGTGCCAGCAGTATGCCTGTCGGAGGGAACACTGAAGCTTTCTTT,CASSMPVGGNTEAFF
TRBJ2-6,TRBV30,TRBD1,.,TGTGCCTGGAGTGGGACAGGGGGCAGGTCTGGGGCCAACGTCCTGACTTTC,CAWSGTGGRSGANVLTF
TRBJ2-3,TRBV14,TRBD1,.,TGTGCCAGCAGCCAAGGGAGGGCAGGGGGCGCGGAAGATACGCAGTATTTT,CASSQGRAGGAEDTQYF
TRBJ2-3,TRBV29-1,.,.,TGCAGCGTTGTCCGACAGTCGGGCACAGATACGCAGTATTTT,CSVVRQSGTDTQYF
TRBJ1-1,TRBV28,TRBD1,.,TGTGCCAGCAGCCACTTTCTCGGGACAGACCAGAACACTGAAGCTTTCTTT,CASSHFLGTDQNTEAFF
TRBJ2-7,TRBV28,.,.,TGTGCCAGCAGTTTCCCAGAAGACTACGAGCAGTACTTC,CASSFPEDYEQYF